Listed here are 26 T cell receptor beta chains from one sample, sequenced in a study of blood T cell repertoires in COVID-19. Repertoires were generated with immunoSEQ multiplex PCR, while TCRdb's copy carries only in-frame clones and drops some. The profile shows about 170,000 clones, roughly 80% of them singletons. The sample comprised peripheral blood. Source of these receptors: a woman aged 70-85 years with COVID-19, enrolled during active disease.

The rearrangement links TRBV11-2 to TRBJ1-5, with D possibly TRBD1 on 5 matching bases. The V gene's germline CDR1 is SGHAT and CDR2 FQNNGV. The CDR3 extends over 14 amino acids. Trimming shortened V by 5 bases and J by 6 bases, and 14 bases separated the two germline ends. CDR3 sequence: CASSVGRGGQPQHF. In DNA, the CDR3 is TGTGCCAGCAGCGTAGGACGGGGGGGTCAGCCCCAGCATTTT.

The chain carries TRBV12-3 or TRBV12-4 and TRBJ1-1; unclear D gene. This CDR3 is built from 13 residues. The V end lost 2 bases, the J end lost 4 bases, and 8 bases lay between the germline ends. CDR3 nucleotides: TGTGCCAGCAGTTTAAGTAGTGGCACTGAAGCTTTCTTT. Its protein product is CASSLSSGTEAFF.

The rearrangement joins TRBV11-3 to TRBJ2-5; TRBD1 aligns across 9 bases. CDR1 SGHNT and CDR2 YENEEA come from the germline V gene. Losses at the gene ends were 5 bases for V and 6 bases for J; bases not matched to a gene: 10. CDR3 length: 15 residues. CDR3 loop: CASSTGTGLTQTQYF. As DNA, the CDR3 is TGTGCCAGCAGCACCGGGACAGGGCTCACCCAGACCCAGTACTTC. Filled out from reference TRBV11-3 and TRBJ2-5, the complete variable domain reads EAGVVQSPRYKIIEKKQPVAFWCNPISGHNTLYWYLQNLGQGPELLIRYENEEAVDDSQLPKDRFSAERLKGVDSTLKIQPAELGDSAVYLCASSTGTGLTQTQYFGPGTRLLVL.

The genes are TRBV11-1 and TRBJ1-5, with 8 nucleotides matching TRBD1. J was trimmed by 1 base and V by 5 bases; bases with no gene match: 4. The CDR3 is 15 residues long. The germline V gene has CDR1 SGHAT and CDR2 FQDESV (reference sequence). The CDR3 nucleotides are TGTGCCAGCAGCCGTGGACAGGGAAGCAATCAGCCCCAGCATTTT. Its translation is CASSRGQGSNQPQHF.

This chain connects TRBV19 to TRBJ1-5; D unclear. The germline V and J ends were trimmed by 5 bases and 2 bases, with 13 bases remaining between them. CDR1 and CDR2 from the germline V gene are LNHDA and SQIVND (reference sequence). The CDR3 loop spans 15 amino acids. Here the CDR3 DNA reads TGTGCCAGTAGTCCCTCTGGGGAGGGCAATCAGCCCCAGCATTTT. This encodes CASSPSGEGNQPQHF.

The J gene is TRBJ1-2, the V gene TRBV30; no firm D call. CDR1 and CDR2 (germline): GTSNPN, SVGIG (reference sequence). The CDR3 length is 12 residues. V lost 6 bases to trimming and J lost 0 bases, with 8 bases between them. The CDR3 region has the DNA TGTGCCTGCAGTTCAGCTAACTATGGCTACACCTTC. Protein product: CACSSANYGYTF.

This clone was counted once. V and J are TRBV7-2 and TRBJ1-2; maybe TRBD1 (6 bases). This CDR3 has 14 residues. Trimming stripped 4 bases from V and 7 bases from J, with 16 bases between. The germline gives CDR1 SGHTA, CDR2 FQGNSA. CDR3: CASSSLAGGRGYTF. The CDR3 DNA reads TGTGCCAGCAGCTCCCTCGCCGGGGGGCGTGGCTACACCTTC. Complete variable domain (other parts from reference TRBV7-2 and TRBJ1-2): GAGVSQSPSNKVTEKGKDVELRCDPISGHTALYWYRQSLGQGLEFLIYFQGNSAPDKSGLPSDRFSAERTGGSVSTLTIQRTQQEDSAVYLCASSSLAGGRGYTFGSGTRLTVV.

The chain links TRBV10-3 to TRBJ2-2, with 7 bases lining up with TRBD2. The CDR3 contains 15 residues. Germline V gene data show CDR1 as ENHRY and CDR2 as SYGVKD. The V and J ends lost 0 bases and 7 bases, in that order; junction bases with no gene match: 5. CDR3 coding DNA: TGTGCCATCAGTGAGTCGGGAGGGAAGAACGGGGAGCTGTTTTTT. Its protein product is CAISESGGKNGELFF.

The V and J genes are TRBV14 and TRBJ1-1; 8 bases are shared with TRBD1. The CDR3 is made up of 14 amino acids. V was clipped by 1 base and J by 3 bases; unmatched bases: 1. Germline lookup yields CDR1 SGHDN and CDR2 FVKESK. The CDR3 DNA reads TGTGCCAGCAGCCAAGGGACAGGGTACACTGAAGCTTTCTTT. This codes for CASSQGTGYTEAFF.

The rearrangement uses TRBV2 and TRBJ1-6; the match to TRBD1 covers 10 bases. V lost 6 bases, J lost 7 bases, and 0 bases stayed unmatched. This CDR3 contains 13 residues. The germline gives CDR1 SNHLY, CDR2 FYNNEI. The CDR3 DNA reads TGTGCCAGCAGGGGACAGGGGAATTCACCCCTCCACTTT. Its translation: CASRGQGNSPLHF.

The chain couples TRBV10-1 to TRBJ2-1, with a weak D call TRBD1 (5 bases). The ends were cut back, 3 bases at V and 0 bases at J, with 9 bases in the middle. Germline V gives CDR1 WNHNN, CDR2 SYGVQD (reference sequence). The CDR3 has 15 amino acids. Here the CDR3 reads CASSENRYSYNEQFF. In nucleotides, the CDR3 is TGCGCCAGCAGTGAAAACAGGTACTCCTACAATGAGCAGTTCTTC.

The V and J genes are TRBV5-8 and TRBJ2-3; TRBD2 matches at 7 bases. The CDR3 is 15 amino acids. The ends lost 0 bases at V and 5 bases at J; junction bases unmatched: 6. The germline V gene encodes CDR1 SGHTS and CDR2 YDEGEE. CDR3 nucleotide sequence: TGTGCCAGCAGCTTGGGGGGGGGAAAGAGAGATACGCAGTATTTT. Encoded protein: CASSLGGGKRDTQYF.

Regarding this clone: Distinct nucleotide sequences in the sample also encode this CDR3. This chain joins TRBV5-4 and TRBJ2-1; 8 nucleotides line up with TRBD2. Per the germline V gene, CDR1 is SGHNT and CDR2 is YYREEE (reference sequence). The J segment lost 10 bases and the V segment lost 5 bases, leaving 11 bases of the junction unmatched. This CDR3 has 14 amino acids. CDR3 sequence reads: CASSSGLVGKEQFF. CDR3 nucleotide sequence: TGTGCCAGCAGTTCGGGACTAGTAGGCAAGGAGCAGTTCTTC. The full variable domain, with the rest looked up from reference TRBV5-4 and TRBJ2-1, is ETGVTQSPTHLIKTRGQQVTLRCSSQSGHNTVSWYQQALGQGPQFIFQYYREEENGRGNFPPRFSGLQFPNYSSELNVNALELDDSALYLCASSSGLVGKEQFFGPGTRLTVL.

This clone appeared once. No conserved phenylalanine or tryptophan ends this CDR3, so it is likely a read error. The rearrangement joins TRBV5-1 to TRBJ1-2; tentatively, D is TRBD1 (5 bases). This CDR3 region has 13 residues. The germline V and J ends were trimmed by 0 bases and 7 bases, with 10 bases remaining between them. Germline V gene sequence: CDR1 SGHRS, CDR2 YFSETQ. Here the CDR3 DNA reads TGCGCCAGCAGCTTGGAAGGGGCAGGTGGCTACACCCTC. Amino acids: CASSLEGAGGYTL.

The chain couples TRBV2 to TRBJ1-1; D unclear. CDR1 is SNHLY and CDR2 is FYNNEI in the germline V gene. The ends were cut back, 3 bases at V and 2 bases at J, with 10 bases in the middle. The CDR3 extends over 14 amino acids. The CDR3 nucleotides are TGTGCCAGCAGTGAGTTCCAGTATAACACTGAAGCTTTCTTT. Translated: CASSEFQYNTEAFF.

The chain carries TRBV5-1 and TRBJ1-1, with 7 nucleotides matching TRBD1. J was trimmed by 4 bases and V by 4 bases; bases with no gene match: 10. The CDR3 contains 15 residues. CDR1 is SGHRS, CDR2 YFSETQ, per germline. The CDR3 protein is CASSPEGGFGTEAFF. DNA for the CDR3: TGCGCCAGCAGCCCCGAAGGGGGCTTCGGCACTGAAGCTTTCTTT. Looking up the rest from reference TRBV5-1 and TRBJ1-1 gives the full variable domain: KAGVTQTPRYLIKTRGQQVTLSCSPISGHRSVSWYQQTPGQGLQFLFEYFSETQRNKGNFPGRFSGRQFSNSRSEMNVSTLELGDSALYLCASSPEGGFGTEAFFGQGTRLTVV.

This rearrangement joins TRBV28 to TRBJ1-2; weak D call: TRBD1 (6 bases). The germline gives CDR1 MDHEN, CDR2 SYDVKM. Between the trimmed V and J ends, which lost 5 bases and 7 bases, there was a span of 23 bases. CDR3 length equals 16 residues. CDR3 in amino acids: CASSLKAPGGGGGYTF. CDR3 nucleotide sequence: TGTGCCAGCAGTCTTAAGGCCCCCGGAGGGGGGGGTGGCTACACCTTC.

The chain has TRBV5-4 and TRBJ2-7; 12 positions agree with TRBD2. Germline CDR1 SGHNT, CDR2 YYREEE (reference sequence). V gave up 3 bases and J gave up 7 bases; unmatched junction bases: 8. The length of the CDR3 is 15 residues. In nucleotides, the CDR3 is TGTGCCAGCAGCTCGTCTAGCGGGAGGGCCAAGGAGCAGTACTTC. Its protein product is CASSSSSGRAKEQYF.

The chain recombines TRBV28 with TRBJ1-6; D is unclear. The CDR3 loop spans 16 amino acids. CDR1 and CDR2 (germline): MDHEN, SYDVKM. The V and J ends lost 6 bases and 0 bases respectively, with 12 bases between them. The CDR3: CASSPRGSSYNSPLHF. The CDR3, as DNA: TGTGCCAGCAGCCCGAGAGGGAGCTCCTATAATTCACCCCTCCACTTT.

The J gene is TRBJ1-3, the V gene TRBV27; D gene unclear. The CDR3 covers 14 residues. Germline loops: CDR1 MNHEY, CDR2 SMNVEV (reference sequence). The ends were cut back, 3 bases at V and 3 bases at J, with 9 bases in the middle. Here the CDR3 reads CASSLSGIGNTIYF. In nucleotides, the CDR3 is TGTGCCAGCAGTTTGAGTGGTATTGGAAACACCATATATTTT.

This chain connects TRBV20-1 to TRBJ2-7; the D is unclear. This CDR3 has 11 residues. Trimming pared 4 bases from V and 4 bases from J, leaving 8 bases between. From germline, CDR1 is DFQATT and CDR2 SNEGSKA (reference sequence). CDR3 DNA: TGCAGTGCTACCTATGAGTACGAGCAGTACTTC. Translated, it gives CSATYEYEQYF.

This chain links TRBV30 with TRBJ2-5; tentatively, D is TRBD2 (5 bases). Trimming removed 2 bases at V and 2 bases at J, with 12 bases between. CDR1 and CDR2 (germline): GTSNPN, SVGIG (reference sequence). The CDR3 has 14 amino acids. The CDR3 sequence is CAWSPDYRQETQYF. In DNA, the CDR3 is TGTGCCTGGAGTCCAGACTATCGACAAGAGACCCAGTACTTC.

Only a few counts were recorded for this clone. The CDR3 nucleotides are TGTGCCAGCAGTTCCAGGACAGCCTACGAGCAGTACTTC. This encodes CASSSRTAYEQYF. This chain uses TRBV27 with TRBJ2-7; maybe TRBD1 (6 bases). V lost 4 bases and J lost 2, with 9 bases in between. The CDR3 spans 13 residues. CDR1 and CDR2 from the germline V gene are MNHEY and SMNVEV (reference sequence).

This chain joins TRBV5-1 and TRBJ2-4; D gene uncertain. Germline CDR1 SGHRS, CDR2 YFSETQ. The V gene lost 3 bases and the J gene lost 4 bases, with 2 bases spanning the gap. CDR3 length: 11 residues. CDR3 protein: CASSSKNIQYF. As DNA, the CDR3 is TGCGCCAGCAGCTCTAAAAACATTCAGTACTTC.

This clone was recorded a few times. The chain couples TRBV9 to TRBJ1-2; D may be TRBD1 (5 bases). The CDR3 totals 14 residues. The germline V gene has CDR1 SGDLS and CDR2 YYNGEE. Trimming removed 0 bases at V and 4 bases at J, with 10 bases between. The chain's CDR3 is CASSVDGAIYGYTF. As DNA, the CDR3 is TGTGCCAGCAGCGTAGATGGGGCCATCTATGGCTACACCTTC.

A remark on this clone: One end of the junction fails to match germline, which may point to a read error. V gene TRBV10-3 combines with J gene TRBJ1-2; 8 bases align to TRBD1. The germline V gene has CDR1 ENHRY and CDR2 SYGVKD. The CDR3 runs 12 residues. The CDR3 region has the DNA TGTGCCATCAGTGAGGCCGGGACAGGTAGAAGCTTC. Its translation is CAISEAGTGRSF.